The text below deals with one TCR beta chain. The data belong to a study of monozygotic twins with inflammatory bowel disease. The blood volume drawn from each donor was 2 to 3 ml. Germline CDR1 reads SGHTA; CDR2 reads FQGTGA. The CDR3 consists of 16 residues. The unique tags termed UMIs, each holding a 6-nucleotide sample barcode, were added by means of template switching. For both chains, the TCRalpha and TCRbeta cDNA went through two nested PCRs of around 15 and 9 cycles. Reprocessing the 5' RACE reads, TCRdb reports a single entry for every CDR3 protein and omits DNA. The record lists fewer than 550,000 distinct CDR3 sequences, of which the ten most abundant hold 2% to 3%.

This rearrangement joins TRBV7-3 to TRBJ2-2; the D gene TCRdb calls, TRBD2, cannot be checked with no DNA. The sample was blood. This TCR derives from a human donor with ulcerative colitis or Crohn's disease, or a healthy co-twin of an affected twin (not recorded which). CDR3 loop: CASSFSSGRDPGELFF.